This TCR beta chain appears in the sequencing data of a study of T cell responses to AZD1222 COVID-19 vaccine. The protocol was immunoSEQ multiplex PCR, while the TCRdb copy is restricted to in-frame clones and leaves out a portion. The data contain approximately 100,000 clones, about 95% of them singletons. Trimming removed 8 bases from V and 4 bases from J, with 18 bases in between. The CDR3 extends over 15 amino acids. From germline, CDR1 is SNHLY and CDR2 FYNNEI. The sequence was obtained from an adult in good health. The gene calls are TRBV2 and TRBJ1-3, with TRBD1 as a possible D gene (5 bases). Source: peripheral blood, taken on day 0 of AZD1222 vaccination. The CDR3 is CASGGRAGSGNTIYF. Here the CDR3 DNA reads TGTGCCAGCGGGGGACGGGCAGGGTCCGGAAACACCATATATTTT. Drawing the rest from reference TRBV2 and TRBJ1-3, the complete variable domain is EPEVTQTPSHQVTQMGQEVILRCVPISNHLYFYWYRQILGQKVEFLVSFYNNEISEKSEIFDDQFSVERPDGSNFTLKIRSTKLEDSAMYFCASGGRAGSGNTIYFGEGSWLTVV.